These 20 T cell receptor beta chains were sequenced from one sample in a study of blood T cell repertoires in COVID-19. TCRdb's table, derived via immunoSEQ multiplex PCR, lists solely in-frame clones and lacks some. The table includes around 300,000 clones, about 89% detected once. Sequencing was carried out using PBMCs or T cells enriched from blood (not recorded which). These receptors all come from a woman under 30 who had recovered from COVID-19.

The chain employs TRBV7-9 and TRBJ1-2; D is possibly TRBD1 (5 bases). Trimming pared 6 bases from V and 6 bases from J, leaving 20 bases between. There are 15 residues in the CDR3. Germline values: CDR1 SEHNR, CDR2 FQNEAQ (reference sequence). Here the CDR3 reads CASSEVGRVEDGYTF. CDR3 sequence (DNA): TGTGCCAGCAGTGAGGTGGGGCGAGTAGAAGATGGCTACACCTTC.

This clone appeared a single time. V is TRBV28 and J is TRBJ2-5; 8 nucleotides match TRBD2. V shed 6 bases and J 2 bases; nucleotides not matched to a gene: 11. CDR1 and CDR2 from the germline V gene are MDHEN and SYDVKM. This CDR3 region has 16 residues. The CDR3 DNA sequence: TGTGCCAGCAGCCGAGGGTCTAGCGGGCGACAAGAGACCCAGTACTTC. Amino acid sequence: CASSRGSSGRQETQYF.

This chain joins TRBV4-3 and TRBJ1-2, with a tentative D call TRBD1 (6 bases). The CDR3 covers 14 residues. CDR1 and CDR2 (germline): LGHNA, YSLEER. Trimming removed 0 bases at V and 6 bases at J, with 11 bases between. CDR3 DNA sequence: TGCGCCAGCAGCCAAGACGAGGGGGATGATGGCTACACCTTC. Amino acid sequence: CASSQDEGDDGYTF.

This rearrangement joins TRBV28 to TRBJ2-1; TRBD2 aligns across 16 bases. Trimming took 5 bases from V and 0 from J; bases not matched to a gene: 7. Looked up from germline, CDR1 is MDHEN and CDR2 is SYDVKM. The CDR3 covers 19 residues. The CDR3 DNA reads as TGTGCCAGCAGTCTGCAGGGACTAGCGGGAGGGAGCTCCTACAATGAGCAGTTCTTC. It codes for CASSLQGLAGGSSYNEQFF.

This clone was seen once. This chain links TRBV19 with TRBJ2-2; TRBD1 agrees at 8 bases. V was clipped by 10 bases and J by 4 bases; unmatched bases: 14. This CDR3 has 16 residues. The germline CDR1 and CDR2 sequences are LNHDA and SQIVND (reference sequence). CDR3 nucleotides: TGTGCCACCACCTCCCAGCCAGGGGGCTTCACCGGGGAGCTGTTTTTT. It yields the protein CATTSQPGGFTGELFF.

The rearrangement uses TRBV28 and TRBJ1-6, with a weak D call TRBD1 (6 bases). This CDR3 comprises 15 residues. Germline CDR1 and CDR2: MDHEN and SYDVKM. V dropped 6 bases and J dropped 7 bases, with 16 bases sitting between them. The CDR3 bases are TGTGCCAGCAGCCTTTGGGACAATGCAAATTCACCCCTCCACTTT. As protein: CASSLWDNANSPLHF.

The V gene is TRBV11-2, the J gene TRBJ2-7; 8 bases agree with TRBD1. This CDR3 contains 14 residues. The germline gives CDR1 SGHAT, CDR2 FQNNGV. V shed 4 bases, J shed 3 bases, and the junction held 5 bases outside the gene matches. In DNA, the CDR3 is TGTGCCAGCAGCTCCGGGACAGGATACTACGAGCAGTACTTC. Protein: CASSSGTGYYEQYF.

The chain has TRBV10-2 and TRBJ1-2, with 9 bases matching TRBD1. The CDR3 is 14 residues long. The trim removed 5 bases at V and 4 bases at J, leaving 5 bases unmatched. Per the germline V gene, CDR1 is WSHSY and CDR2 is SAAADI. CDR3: CASSNLQGAYGYTF. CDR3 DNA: TGCGCCAGCAGTAACCTACAGGGGGCCTATGGCTACACCTTC.

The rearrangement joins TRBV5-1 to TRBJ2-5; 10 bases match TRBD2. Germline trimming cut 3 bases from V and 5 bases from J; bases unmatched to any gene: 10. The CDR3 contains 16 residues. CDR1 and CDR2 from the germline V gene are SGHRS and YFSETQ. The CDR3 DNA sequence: TGCGCCAGCAGCTCGGGGAGCGGGAGGGGTCTGGAGACCCAGTACTTC. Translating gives CASSSGSGRGLETQYF.

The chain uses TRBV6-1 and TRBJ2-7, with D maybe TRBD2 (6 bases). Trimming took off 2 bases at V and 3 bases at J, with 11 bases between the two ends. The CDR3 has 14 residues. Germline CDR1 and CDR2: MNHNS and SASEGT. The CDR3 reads CASSETSLNYEQYF. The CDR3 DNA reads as TGTGCCAGCAGTGAAACTAGCCTGAACTACGAGCAGTACTTC.

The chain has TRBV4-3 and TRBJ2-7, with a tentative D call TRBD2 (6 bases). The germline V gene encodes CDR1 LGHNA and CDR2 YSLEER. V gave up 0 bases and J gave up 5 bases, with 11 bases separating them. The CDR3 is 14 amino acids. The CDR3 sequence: CASSQDLPGDEQYF. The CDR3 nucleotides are TGCGCCAGCAGCCAAGATCTCCCGGGGGACGAGCAGTACTTC.

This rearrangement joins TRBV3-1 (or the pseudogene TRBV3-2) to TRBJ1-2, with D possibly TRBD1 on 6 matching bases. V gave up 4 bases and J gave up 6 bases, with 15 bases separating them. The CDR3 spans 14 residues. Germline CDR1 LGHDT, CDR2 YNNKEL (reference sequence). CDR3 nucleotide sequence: TGTGCCAGCAGCCTGCGAGCACAGGGTGATGGCTACACCTTC. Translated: CASSLRAQGDGYTF.

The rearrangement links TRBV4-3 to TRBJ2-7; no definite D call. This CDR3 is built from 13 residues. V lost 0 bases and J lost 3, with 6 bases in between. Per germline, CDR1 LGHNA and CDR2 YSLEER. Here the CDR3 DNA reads TGCGCCAGCAGCCAAGATCGTAGCTACGAGCAGTACTTC. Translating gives CASSQDRSYEQYF.

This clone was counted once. CDR3 DNA: TGCGCCAGCAGCCAAGATCGGTACAGGGAATTCTATGGCTACACCTTC. Translated, it gives CASSQDRYREFYGYTF. The V call is TRBV4-1, the J call TRBJ1-2; TRBD1 is a possible D gene (6 bases). CDR3 length: 16 amino acids. Trimming shortened V by 0 bases and J by 4 bases, and 15 bases separated the two germline ends. The germline V gene has CDR1 MGHRA and CDR2 YSYEKL.

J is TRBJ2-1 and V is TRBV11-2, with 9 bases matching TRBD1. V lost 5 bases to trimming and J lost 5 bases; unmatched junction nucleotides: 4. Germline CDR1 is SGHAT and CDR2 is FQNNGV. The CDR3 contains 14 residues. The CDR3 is CASSRQGEDNEQFF. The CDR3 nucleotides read TGTGCCAGCAGCCGACAGGGGGAAGACAATGAGCAGTTCTTC.

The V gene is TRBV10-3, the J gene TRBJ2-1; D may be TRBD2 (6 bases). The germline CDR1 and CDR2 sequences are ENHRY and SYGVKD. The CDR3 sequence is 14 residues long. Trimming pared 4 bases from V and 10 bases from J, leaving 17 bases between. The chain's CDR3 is CAISGASDGSEQFF. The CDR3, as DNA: TGTGCCATCAGTGGGGCTAGCGATGGTAGCGAGCAGTTCTTC.

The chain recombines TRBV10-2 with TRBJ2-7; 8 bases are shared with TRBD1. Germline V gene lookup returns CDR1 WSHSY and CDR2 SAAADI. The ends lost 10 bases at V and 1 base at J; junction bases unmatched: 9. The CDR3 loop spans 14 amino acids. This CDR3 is CATSPGQGSYEQYF. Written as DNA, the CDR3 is TGCGCCACCTCCCCCGGACAGGGATCCTACGAGCAGTACTTC.

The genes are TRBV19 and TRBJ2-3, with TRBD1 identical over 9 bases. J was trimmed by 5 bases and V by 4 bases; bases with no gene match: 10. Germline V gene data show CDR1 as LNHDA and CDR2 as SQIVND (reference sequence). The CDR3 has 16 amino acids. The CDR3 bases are TGTGCCAGTAGTAACAGGGGGCCCTTTGGTGGAGATACGCAGTATTTT. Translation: CASSNRGPFGGDTQYF.

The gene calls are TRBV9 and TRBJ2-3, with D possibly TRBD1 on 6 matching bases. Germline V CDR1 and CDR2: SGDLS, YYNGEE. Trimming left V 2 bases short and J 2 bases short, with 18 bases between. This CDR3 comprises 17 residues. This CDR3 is CASSVEPRDTFTDTQYF. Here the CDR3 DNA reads TGTGCCAGCAGCGTTGAACCAAGGGACACCTTCACAGATACGCAGTATTTT.

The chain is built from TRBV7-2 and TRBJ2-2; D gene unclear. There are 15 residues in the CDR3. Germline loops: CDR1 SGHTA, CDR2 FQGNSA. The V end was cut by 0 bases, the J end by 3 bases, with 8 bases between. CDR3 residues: CASSLALADTGELFF. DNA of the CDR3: TGTGCCAGCAGCTTAGCGCTCGCGGACACCGGGGAGCTGTTTTTT.